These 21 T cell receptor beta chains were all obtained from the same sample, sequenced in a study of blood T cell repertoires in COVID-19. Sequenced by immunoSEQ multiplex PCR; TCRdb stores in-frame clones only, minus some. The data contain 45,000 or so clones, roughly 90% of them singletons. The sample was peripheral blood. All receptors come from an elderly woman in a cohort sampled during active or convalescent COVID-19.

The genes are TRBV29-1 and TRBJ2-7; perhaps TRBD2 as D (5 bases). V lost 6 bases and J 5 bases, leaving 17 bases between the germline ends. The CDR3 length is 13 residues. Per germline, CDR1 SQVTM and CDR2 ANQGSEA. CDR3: CSVGLRVPHEQYF. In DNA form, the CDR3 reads TGCAGCGTGGGATTGAGGGTACCCCACGAGCAGTACTTC.

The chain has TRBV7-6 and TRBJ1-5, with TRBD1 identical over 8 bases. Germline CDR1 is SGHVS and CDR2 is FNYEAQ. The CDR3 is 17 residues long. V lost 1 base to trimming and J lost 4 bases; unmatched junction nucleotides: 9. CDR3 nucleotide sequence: TGTGCCAGCAGCTTAGACCCCCCTACAGGGGGTAATCAGCCCCAGCATTTT. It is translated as CASSLDPPTGGNQPQHF.

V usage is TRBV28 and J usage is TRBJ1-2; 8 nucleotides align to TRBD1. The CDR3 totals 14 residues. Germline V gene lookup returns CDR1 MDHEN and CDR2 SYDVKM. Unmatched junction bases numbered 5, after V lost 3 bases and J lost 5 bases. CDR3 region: CASSLGQAVYGYTF. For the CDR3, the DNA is TGTGCCAGCAGTTTGGGACAGGCGGTGTATGGCTACACCTTC.

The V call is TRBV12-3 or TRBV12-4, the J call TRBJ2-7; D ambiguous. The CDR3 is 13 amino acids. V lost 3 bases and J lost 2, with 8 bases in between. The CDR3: CASSLGRTYEQYF. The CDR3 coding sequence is TGTGCCAGCAGTTTGGGCAGGACCTACGAGCAGTACTTC.

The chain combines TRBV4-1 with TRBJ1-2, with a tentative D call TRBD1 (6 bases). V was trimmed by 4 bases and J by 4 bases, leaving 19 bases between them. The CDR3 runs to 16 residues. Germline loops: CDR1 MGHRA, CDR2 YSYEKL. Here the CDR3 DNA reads TGCGCCAGCAGCCCCATGGGGGGGGCCCGTTTCTATGGCTACACCTTC. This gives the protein CASSPMGGARFYGYTF.

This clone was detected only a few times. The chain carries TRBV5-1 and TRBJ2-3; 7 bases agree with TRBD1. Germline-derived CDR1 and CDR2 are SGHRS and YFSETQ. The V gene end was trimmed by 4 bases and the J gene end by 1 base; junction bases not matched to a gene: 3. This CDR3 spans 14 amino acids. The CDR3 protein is CASSPDRGTDTQYF. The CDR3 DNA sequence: TGCGCCAGCAGCCCCGACAGGGGCACAGATACGCAGTATTTT.

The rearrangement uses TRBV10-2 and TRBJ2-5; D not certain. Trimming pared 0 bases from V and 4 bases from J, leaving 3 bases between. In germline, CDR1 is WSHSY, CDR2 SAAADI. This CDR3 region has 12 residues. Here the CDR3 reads CASSESGETQYF. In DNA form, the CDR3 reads TGCGCCAGCAGTGAGTCCGGAGAGACCCAGTACTTC.

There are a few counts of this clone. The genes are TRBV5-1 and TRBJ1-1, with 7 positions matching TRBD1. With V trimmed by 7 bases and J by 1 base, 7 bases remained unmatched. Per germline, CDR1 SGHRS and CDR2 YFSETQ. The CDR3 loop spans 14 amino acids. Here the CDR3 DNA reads TGCGCCAGCTCGAGGGACAGACAGAACACTGAAGCTTTCTTT. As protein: CASSRDRQNTEAFF.

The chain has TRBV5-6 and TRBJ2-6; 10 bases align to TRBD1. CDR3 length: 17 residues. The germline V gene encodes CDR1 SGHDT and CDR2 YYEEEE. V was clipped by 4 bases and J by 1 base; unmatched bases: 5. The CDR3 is CASSPGTGESGANVLTF. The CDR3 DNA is TGTGCCAGCAGCCCAGGGACAGGGGAATCTGGGGCCAACGTCCTGACTTTC.

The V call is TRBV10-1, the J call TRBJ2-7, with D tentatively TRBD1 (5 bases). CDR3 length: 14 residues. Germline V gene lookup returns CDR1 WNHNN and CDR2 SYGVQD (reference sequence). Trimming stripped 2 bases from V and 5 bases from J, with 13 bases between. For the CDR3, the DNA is TGCGCCAGCAGTGAGATAAGGGGATTCCACGAGCAGTACTTC. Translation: CASSEIRGFHEQYF.

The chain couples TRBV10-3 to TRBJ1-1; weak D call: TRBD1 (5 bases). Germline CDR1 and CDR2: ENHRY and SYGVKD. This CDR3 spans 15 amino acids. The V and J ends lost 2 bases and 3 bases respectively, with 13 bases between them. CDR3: CAISEGGLGDTEAFF. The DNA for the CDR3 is TGTGCCATCAGTGAGGGGGGACTTGGGGACACTGAAGCTTTCTTT.

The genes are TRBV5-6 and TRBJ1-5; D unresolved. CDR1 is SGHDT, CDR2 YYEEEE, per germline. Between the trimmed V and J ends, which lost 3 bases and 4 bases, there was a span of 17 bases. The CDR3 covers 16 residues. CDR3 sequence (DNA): TGTGCCAGCAGCTGGGCCGGTTCAGCCGTAAATCAGCCCCAGCATTTT. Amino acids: CASSWAGSAVNQPQHF.

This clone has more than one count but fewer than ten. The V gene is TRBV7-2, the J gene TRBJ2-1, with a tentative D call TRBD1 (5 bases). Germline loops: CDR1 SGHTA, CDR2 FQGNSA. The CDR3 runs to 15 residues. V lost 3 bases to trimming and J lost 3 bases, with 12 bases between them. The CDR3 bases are TGTGCCAGCAGCTTGGACATGGGGAACTACAATGAGCAGTTCTTC. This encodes CASSLDMGNYNEQFF.

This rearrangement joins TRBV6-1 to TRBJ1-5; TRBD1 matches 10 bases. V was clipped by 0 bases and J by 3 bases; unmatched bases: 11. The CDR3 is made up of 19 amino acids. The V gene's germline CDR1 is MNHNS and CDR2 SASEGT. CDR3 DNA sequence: TGTGCCAGCAGTGAAGCCTACGCCATCGGGACAGGGGACAATCAGCCCCAGCATTTT. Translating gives CASSEAYAIGTGDNQPQHF.

The CDR3 sequence: CATSDGGGNYGYTF. CDR3 DNA: TGTGCCACCAGTGATGGAGGCGGGAACTATGGCTACACCTTC. The chain has TRBV24-1 and TRBJ1-2, with unresolved D. Germline V CDR1 and CDR2: KGHDR, SFDVKD. Deletions cut 3 bases from V and 2 bases from J, with 9 bases between. The CDR3 runs to 14 residues.

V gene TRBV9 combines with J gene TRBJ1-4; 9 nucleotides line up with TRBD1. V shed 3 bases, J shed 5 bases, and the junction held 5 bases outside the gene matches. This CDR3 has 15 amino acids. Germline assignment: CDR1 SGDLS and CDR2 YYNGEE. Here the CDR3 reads CASSARDRDNEKLFF. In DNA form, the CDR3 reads TGTGCCAGCAGCGCCCGGGACAGGGACAATGAAAAACTGTTTTTT.

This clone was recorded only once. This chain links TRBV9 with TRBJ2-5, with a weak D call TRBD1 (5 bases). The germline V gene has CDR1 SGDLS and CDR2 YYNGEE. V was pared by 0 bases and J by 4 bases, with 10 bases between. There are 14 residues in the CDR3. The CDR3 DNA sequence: TGTGCCAGCAGCGTAGATATGGGGCGAGAGACCCAGTACTTC. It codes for CASSVDMGRETQYF.

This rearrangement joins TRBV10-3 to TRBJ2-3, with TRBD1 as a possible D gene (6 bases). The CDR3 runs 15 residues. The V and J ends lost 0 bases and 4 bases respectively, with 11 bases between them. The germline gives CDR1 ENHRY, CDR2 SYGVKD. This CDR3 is CAISESSGAADTQYF. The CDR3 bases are TGTGCCATCAGTGAGTCCTCAGGGGCGGCAGATACGCAGTATTTT.

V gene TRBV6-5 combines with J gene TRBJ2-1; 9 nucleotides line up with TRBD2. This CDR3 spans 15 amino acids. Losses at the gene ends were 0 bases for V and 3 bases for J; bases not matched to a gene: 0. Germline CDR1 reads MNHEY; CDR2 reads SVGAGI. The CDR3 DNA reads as TGTGCCAGCAGTTACTCGACTAGCGGCTACAATGAGCAGTTCTTC. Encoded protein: CASSYSTSGYNEQFF.

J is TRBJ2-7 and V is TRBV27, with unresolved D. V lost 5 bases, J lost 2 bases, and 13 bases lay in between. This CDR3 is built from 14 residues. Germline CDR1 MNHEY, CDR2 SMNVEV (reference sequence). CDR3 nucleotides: TGTGCCAGCAGTCCCACCCTGAGAGCCTACGAGCAGTACTTC. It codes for CASSPTLRAYEQYF.

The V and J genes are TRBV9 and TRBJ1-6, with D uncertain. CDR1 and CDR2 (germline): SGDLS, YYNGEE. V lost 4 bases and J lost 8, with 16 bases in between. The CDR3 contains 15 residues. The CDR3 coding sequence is TGTGCCAGCAGCCCGGGGAGAGTAACGTATTCACCCCTCCACTTT. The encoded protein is CASSPGRVTYSPLHF.